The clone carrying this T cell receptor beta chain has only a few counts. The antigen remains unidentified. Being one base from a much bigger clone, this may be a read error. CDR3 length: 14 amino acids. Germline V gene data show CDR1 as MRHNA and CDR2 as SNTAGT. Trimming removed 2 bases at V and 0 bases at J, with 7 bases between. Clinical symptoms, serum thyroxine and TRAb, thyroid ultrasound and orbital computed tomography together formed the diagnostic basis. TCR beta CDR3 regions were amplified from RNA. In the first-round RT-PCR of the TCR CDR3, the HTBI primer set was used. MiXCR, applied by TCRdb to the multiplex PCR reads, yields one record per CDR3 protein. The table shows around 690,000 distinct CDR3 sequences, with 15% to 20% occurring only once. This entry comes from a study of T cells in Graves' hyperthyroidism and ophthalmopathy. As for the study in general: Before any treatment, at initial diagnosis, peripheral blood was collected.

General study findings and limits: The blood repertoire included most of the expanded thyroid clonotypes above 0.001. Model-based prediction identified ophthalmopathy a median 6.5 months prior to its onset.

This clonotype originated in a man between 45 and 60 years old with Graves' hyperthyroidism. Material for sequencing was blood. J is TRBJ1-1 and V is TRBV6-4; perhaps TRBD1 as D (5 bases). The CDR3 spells CASSDEGMNTEAFF. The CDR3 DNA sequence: TGTGCCAGCAGTGACGAGGGGATGAACACTGAAGCTTTCTTT.